These T cell receptor beta chains were read from a single sample in a study of blood T cell repertoires in COVID-19. The protocol was immunoSEQ multiplex PCR, while the TCRdb copy is restricted to in-frame clones and leaves out a portion. The sample lists over 250,000 clones, about 88% occurring once. Sequenced sample: peripheral blood. The source is a human donor with COVID-19, enrolled during active disease. The donor label of this sample is uncertain. Each CDR3 is given with its conserved first and last residue. Each record gives: V gene, clone size, J gene, D gene, CDR3 DNA, CDR3 protein. The D gene is left open where the match is weak. Rows may omit the clone size; those that give it use once, few, many or a size class.

>TRBV6-4|NA|TRBJ2-3|TRBD1
TGTGCCAGCAGCCCCGGACAGGGTGACGTGAATACGCAGTATTTT
CASSPGQGDVNTQYF
>TRBV19|once|TRBJ2-5|TRBD2
TGTGCCAGTAGTAACCCCGGGACTAGCGGACAAGAGACCCAGTACTTC
CASSNPGTSGQETQYF
>TRBV5-5|NA|TRBJ2-1|TRBD2
TGTGCCAGCAGCTTATTAGCGGGAGGGGAGACGAAGCAGTTCTTC
CASSLLAGGETKQFF
>TRBV7-2|few|TRBJ1-1|TRBD1
TGTGCCAGCAGCGCACACAGGGGGCAGGGAACTGAAGCTTTCTTT
CASSAHRGQGTEAFF
>TRBV6-5|NA|TRBJ1-3|TRBD1
TGTGCCAGCAGCGGACAGGGAGGAAACACCATATATTTT
CASSGQGGNTIYF
>TRBV15|NA|TRBJ2-7|TRBD1
TGTGCCACCAGCAGTCGGCAGGGGGACTACGAGCAGTACTTC
CATSSRQGDYEQYF
>TRBV7-2|NA|TRBJ1-2|NA
TGTGCCAGCATGGAGGGGTGGGGGACGGAAGAAAGGAATGGCTACACCTTC
CASMEGWGTEERNGYTF
>TRBV30|NA|TRBJ1-6|NA
TGTGCCTGGAGGTCTAGTAATTCACCCCTCCACTTT
CAWRSSNSPLHF
>TRBV6-5|NA|TRBJ1-2|TRBD1
TGTGCCAGCAGCCCAACAGGGGGCGGCTATGGCTACACCTTC
CASSPTGGGYGYTF
>TRBV11-2|NA|TRBJ2-3|NA
TGTGCCAGCAGCTCACGGGTTATCGGCACAGATACGCAGTATTTT
CASSSRVIGTDTQYF
>TRBV28|NA|TRBJ1-5|NA
TGTGCCAGCAGTCCAGGTTTTGACACGGGAGGCCAGCCCCAGCATTTT
CASSPGFDTGGQPQHF
>TRBV2|NA|TRBJ2-3|TRBD1
TGTGCCAGCAGTGAAAGGGACAGCGCAGATACGCAGTATTTT
CASSERDSADTQYF
>TRBV23-1|NA|TRBJ2-1|TRBD2
TGCGCCAGCAGTCCCCGGGCTAGCGGGAGCTTCTCCCCCTGGAGCTCCTACAATGAGCAGTTCTTC
CASSPRASGSFSPWSSYNEQFF
>TRBV5-1|NA|TRBJ1-1|NA
TGCGCCAGCAGCCCTCGAGGAGGGCACGAGGGAGCTTTCTTT
CASSPRGGHEGAFF
>TRBV27|NA|TRBJ1-1|TRBD1
TGTGCCAGCAGTTCCCGGACAGGGGAAGCTTTCTTT
CASSSRTGEAFF
>TRBV29-1|NA|TRBJ1-5|TRBD1
TGCAGCGTTGAAGTAGGGGGCGACAATCAGCCCCAGCATTTT
CSVEVGGDNQPQHF
>TRBV19|NA|TRBJ1-5|NA
TGTGCCAGTAAATACAGGAAGGATTATCCCCAGCATTTT
CASKYRKDYPQHF
>TRBV5-3|few|TRBJ2-4|TRBD1
TGTGCCAGAACTGGTCGGGACAGGGGGAGGGAGTCCAAAAACATTCAGTACTTC
CARTGRDRGRESKNIQYF
>TRBV9|NA|TRBJ2-1|TRBD2
TGTGCCAGCACGCCCGGGACTAGCGGGAGGGGTGAGCAGTTCTTC
CASTPGTSGRGEQFF
>TRBV28|NA|TRBJ2-1|TRBD2
TGTGCCAGCACCGCGAGTAGCGGGATGGCCTACAATGAGCAGTTCTTC
CASTASSGMAYNEQFF
>TRBV19|NA|TRBJ2-5|NA
TGTGCCAGTAGTATAGATGGGGCCGGGAGCGACCAAGAGACCCAGTACTTC
CASSIDGAGSDQETQYF
>TRBV11-2|NA|TRBJ2-7|TRBD2
TGTGCCAGCAGCTTAGTAAGACTAGCGGGAGGGCCCTCTCTCTACGAGCAGTACTTC
CASSLVRLAGGPSLYEQYF
>TRBV5-1|NA|TRBJ1-4|NA
TGCGCCAGCAGCTTGACGTGGGGCAGGGCTAATGAAAAACTGTTTTTT
CASSLTWGRANEKLFF
>TRBV18|NA|TRBJ2-3|NA
TGTGCCAGCTCACCAGTCCCCCAGGCAGGTACAGATACGCAGTATTTT
CASSPVPQAGTDTQYF
>TRBV5-1|NA|TRBJ2-6|NA
TGCGCCAGCAGCCCCTCCCCCGGGGTGACCGGGGCCAACGTCCTGACTTTC
CASSPSPGVTGANVLTF
>TRBV18|NA|TRBJ2-4|TRBD1
TGTGCCAGCTCCCCCAGACAGGGGGCCGAAAACATTCAGTACTTC
CASSPRQGAENIQYF
>TRBV11-2|NA|TRBJ2-5|NA
TGTGCCAGCAGCATTAGCGGAGTGTACCAAGAGACCCAGTACTTC
CASSISGVYQETQYF
>TRBV12-3/TRBV12-4|NA|TRBJ1-2|NA
TGTGCCAGCAGTCCCGTGGACAGAGGGGGCTACACCTTC
CASSPVDRGGYTF
>TRBV5-1|NA|TRBJ2-2|TRBD2
TGCGCCAGCAGCTCCTCGACTAGCTCGGAGAACACCGGGGAGCTGTTTTTT
CASSSSTSSENTGELFF
>TRBV2|NA|TRBJ2-7|TRBD2
TGTGCCAGCGGCGCTAGCGGGAGTCCCTACGAGCAGTACTTC
CASGASGSPYEQYF
>TRBV3-1/TRBV3-2|NA|TRBJ2-1|NA
TGTGCCAGCAGCCAAGGCCCTTACTTGGATGAGCAGTTCTTC
CASSQGPYLDEQFF
>TRBV29-1|NA|TRBJ2-1|TRBD2
TGCAGCGTTGATGGAGGACTAGCGGACCTTTGGGATGAGCAGTTCTTC
CSVDGGLADLWDEQFF
>TRBV5-1|NA|TRBJ2-2|TRBD2
TGCGCCAGCAGCTTGGCCGCGGGACTAGCTACCGGGGAGCTGTTTTTT
CASSLAAGLATGELFF
>TRBV7-9|NA|TRBJ1-1|TRBD1
TGTGCCAGCAGCTTCGACAGGGTCCTTGAAGCTTTCTTT
CASSFDRVLEAFF
>TRBV6-1|NA|TRBJ1-5|NA
TGTGCCAGCAGTGAAGAAACAGGGAGTCATCAGCCCCAGCATTTT
CASSEETGSHQPQHF
>TRBV27|NA|TRBJ2-1|NA
TGTGCCAGCGGTTCTTTAGCGACCAATGAGCAGTTCTTC
CASGSLATNEQFF
>TRBV4-3|NA|TRBJ2-7|NA
TGCGCCAGCAGCCAAGATGCCGGGGACTACGAGCAGTACTTC
CASSQDAGDYEQYF